This T cell receptor beta chain was identified during a study of CD8+ T cells in alopecia areata. Findings and limits, study-wide: Normal scalp had lower clonality than lesional scalp, with alopecia totalis/universalis lesions showing this most strongly.

The CDR3 runs 13 residues. Germline CDR1 is GTSNPN and CDR2 is SVGIG (reference sequence). The V segment lost 3 bases and the J segment 3 bases; nucleotides outside the gene matches: 1. Points on this clone: The antigen is not known.

Extracted RNA was reverse transcribed, and the resulting cDNA served as sequencing template. Data came from immunoSEQ multiplex PCR; TCRdb stores just in-frame clones and leaves some out. The sample includes 90,000 to 100,000 clones, roughly two fifths of them seen just once. This clonotype was sampled from a human donor with alopecia areata. This chain joins TRBV30 and TRBJ1-4; 7 bases map to TRBD1. The specimen was CD4+ T cells sorted from blood. The DNA for the CDR3 is TGTGCCTGGAGGGGACAGCCTAATGAAAAACTGTTTTTT. Residues: CAWRGQPNEKLFF.